Below are 27 T cell receptor beta chains sequenced from a single sample in a study of cytomegalovirus exposure and HLA in healthy donors. The study ran its PCR with 60 Vbeta and 13 Jbeta primers. Data came from immunoSEQ multiplex PCR; TCRdb stores just in-frame clones and leaves some out. The sample totals 150,000 to 200,000 clones. Material for sequencing was PBMCs. The source is a boy aged 10-17 years in good health and CMV-seronegative.

CDR3 region: CASTDNFLTSEAFF. CDR3 in DNA: TGTGCCAGCACCGATAACTTCTTAACTTCTGAAGCTTTCTTT. J is TRBJ1-1 and V is TRBV5-6; D is unclear. The CDR3 is made up of 14 amino acids. Germline V gene data show CDR1 as SGHDT and CDR2 as YYEEEE. V lost 6 bases and J lost 6, with 18 bases in between. Combining the CDR3 with reference TRBV5-6 and TRBJ1-1 gives the whole variable domain DAGVTQSPTHLIKTRGQQVTLRCSPKSGHDTVSWYQQALGQGPQFIFQYYEEEERQRGNFPDRFSGHQFPNYSSELNVNALLLGDSALYLCASTDNFLTSEAFFGQGTRLTVV.

The chain recombines TRBV7-3 with TRBJ1-6; D remains unclear. With 6 bases removed from V and 11 bases from J, the gap between germline ends came to 26 bases. This CDR3 spans 17 amino acids. Per the germline V gene, CDR1 is SGHTA and CDR2 is FQGTGA. The CDR3 here is CASSPGEAELYMTPLHF. The CDR3 nucleotides are TGTGCCAGCAGTCCCGGCGAGGCCGAACTTTATATGACACCCCTCCACTTT.

V usage is TRBV5-1 and J usage is TRBJ1-4; possibly TRBD1 for D (5 bases). The CDR3 length is 14 residues. The V end lost 0 bases, the J end lost 6 bases, and 9 bases lay between the germline ends. Germline V gives CDR1 SGHRS, CDR2 YFSETQ. The CDR3 region is CASSLAGGDEKLFF. The DNA for the CDR3 is TGCGCCAGCAGCTTGGCCGGGGGAGATGAAAAACTGTTTTTT.

The gene calls are TRBV6-1 and TRBJ1-4; D uncertain. With 4 bases removed from V and 8 bases from J, the gap between germline ends came to 8 bases. Germline values: CDR1 MNHNS, CDR2 SASEGT. This CDR3 has 12 residues. CDR3 loop: CASSAGGEKLFF. The CDR3 DNA sequence: TGTGCCAGCAGTGCGGGTGGGGAAAAACTGTTTTTT.

V and J are TRBV6-5 and TRBJ2-3, with 7 bases that match TRBD1. The junction had 4 bases not matched to a gene; V was cut back by 2 bases and J by 5 bases. CDR3 length: 14 residues. CDR1 is MNHEY, CDR2 SVGAGI, per germline. CDR3 sequence: CASSYDRALDTQYF. CDR3 DNA: TGTGCCAGCAGTTACGACAGGGCCCTAGATACGCAGTATTTT.

The chain carries TRBV9 and TRBJ2-5; possibly TRBD2 for D (6 bases). Trimming shortened V by 4 bases and J by 2 bases, and 21 bases separated the two germline ends. The CDR3 totals 17 residues. Germline V CDR1 and CDR2: SGDLS, YYNGEE. CDR3 protein: CASSPKDYPKFQETQYF. For the CDR3, the DNA is TGTGCCAGCAGCCCAAAGGACTATCCCAAATTTCAAGAGACCCAGTACTTC.

The V gene is TRBV5-4, the J gene TRBJ2-1; D gene unclear. Trimming removed 10 bases at V and 5 bases at J, with 10 bases between. Per germline, CDR1 SGHNT and CDR2 YYREEE (reference sequence). The CDR3 covers 11 residues. The CDR3 nucleotides are TGTGCCGGCGGATCCGACAATGAGCAGTTCTTC. Residues: CAGGSDNEQFF.

The chain has TRBV7-8 and TRBJ2-1; 11 bases line up with TRBD2. Germline V gene data show CDR1 as SGHVS and CDR2 as FQNEAQ. There are 15 residues in the CDR3. V lost 3 bases to trimming and J lost 7 bases; unmatched junction nucleotides: 5. CDR3 in DNA: TGTGCCAGCAGCTTTAGCGGGGGGGCCGCGAATGAGCAGTTCTTC. Translated: CASSFSGGAANEQFF. Full variable domain (remainder filled in from reference TRBV7-8 and TRBJ2-1): GAGVSQSPRYKVAKRGQDVALRCDPISGHVSLFWYQQALGQGPEFLTYFQNEAQLDKSGLPSDRFFAERPEGSVSTLKIQRTQQEDSAVYLCASSFSGGAANEQFFGPGTRLTVL.

The gene calls are TRBV5-6 and TRBJ1-5, with 10 bases that match TRBD1. The V gene end was trimmed by 4 bases and the J gene end by 5 bases; junction bases not matched to a gene: 6. Per the germline V gene, CDR1 is SGHDT and CDR2 is YYEEEE. The CDR3 loop spans 15 amino acids. The CDR3: CASSPRDRGDQPQHF. The CDR3 DNA is TGTGCCAGCAGCCCCCGGGACAGGGGTGATCAGCCCCAGCATTTT.

The chain joins TRBV7-9 to TRBJ1-1, with D unresolved. Trimming stripped 5 bases from V and 3 bases from J, with 19 bases between. CDR3 length equals 16 residues. Germline V gene lookup returns CDR1 SEHNR and CDR2 FQNEAQ (reference sequence). The CDR3 sequence is CASSKGPYPGDTEAFF. DNA for the CDR3: TGTGCCAGCAGCAAAGGACCGTACCCCGGGGACACTGAAGCTTTCTTT.

V usage is TRBV28 and J usage is TRBJ1-1; D is uncertain. V gave up 10 bases and J gave up 2 bases, with 11 bases separating them. This CDR3 has 12 residues. Germline CDR1 reads MDHEN; CDR2 reads SYDVKM. The chain's CDR3 is CAIPSPNTEAFF. In DNA, the CDR3 is TGTGCCATCCCGTCTCCCAACACTGAAGCTTTCTTT. Based on the CDR3 plus reference TRBV28 and TRBJ1-1, the full variable domain is DVKVTQSSRYLVKRTGEKVFLECVQDMDHENMFWYRQDPGLGLRLIYFSYDVKMKEKGDIPEGYSVSREKKERFSLILESASTNQTSMYLCAIPSPNTEAFFGQGTRLTVV.

The chain employs TRBV7-6 and TRBJ2-5; 7 bases match TRBD1. This CDR3 has 15 residues. V lost 3 bases, J lost 1 base, and 5 bases stayed unmatched. From germline, CDR1 is SGHVS and CDR2 FNYEAQ. The CDR3 DNA follows: TGTGCCAGCAGCTTCGCCGGGACAGTCCAAGAGACCCAGTACTTC. This encodes CASSFAGTVQETQYF.

The rearrangement links TRBV25-1 to TRBJ1-6; D is unresolved. The CDR3 contains 14 residues. Germline lookup yields CDR1 MGHDK and CDR2 SYGVNS. The V end was cut by 8 bases, the J end by 0 bases, with 8 bases between. This CDR3 reads CASLESSYNSPLHF. The DNA for the CDR3 is TGTGCCAGCCTTGAGAGCTCCTATAATTCACCCCTCCACTTT.

This chain connects TRBV4-2 to TRBJ2-5; D is unclear. Gene TRBJ2-7 matches the end of the DNA better, so the J call may be wrong. The CDR3 has 12 residues. The germline CDR1 and CDR2 sequences are LGHNA and YNFKEQ. CDR3 DNA: TGTGCCAGCAGCCGGCTAGGAAACGAGCAGTACTTC. Encoded protein: CASSRLGNEQYF.

V gene TRBV7-2 combines with J gene TRBJ1-5; 7 nucleotides line up with TRBD1. V shed 5 bases, J shed 3 bases, and the junction held 7 bases outside the gene matches. Germline-derived CDR1 and CDR2 are SGHTA and FQGNSA. The CDR3 is 15 amino acids. The CDR3 sequence: CASSLSGQLNQPQHF. Here the CDR3 DNA reads TGTGCCAGCAGCCTCTCGGGACAGCTCAATCAGCCCCAGCATTTT.

V and J are TRBV7-9 and TRBJ1-2; unclear D gene. This CDR3 region has 13 residues. Germline V gene data show CDR1 as SEHNR and CDR2 as FQNEAQ (reference sequence). Trimming shortened V by 7 bases and J by 5 bases, and 14 bases separated the two germline ends. The CDR3 bases are TGTGCCAGCACCCCTTTTACTCTATATGGCTACACCTTC. Translation gives CASTPFTLYGYTF.

The rearrangement links TRBV6-5 to TRBJ1-6, with 10 bases that match TRBD1. This CDR3 is built from 15 residues. The V segment lost 2 bases and the J segment 9 bases; nucleotides outside the gene matches: 4. Germline V gene data show CDR1 as MNHEY and CDR2 as SVGAGI. The CDR3, as DNA: TGTGCCAGCAGTTACAGCCGGACAGGGGGTTCACCCCTCCACTTT. It translates to CASSYSRTGGSPLHF.

V and J are TRBV29-1 and TRBJ1-1; tentative D call: TRBD1 (5 bases). V dropped 3 bases and J dropped 5 bases, with 7 bases sitting between them. Germline values: CDR1 SQVTM, CDR2 ANQGSEA. This CDR3 comprises 11 residues. CDR3 amino acids: CSVEPGTEAFF. DNA for the CDR3: TGCAGCGTTGAGCCAGGGACTGAAGCTTTCTTT.

The chain has TRBV6-6 and TRBJ1-5; no clear D gene. The germline V and J ends were trimmed by 6 bases and 3 bases, with 12 bases remaining between them. The CDR3 is 14 residues long. CDR1 and CDR2 from the germline V gene are MNHNY and SVGAGI (reference sequence). Here the CDR3 reads CASSRRADNQPQHF. CDR3 in DNA: TGTGCCAGCAGCCGGCGGGCGGACAATCAGCCCCAGCATTTT.

The chain employs TRBV9 and TRBJ1-4, with a weak D call TRBD1 (6 bases). Germline V lookup: CDR1 SGDLS, CDR2 YYNGEE. With 3 bases removed from V and 2 bases from J, the gap between germline ends came to 8 bases. The CDR3 loop spans 14 amino acids. CDR3 bases: TGTGCCAGCAGCGCTAGGGGGACTAATGAAAAACTGTTTTTT. This gives the protein CASSARGTNEKLFF.

For the CDR3, the DNA is TGTGCCAGCAGCTTGGGGACTGTTGGCTACACCTTC. Its protein is CASSLGTVGYTF. The chain uses TRBV11-1 and TRBJ1-2; D may be TRBD1 (5 bases). The CDR3 length is 12 residues. Trimming left V 3 bases short and J 7 bases short, with 9 bases between. In germline, CDR1 is SGHAT, CDR2 FQDESV (reference sequence). Full variable domain (outside the CDR3, taken from reference TRBV11-1 and TRBJ1-2): EAEVAQSPRYKITEKSQAVAFWCDPISGHATLYWYRQILGQGPELLVQFQDESVVDDSQLPKDRFSAERLKGVDSTLKIQPAELGDSAMYLCASSLGTVGYTFGSGTRLTVV.

CDR3 protein: CASRPRQGANYGYTF. The CDR3 DNA sequence: TGTGCCAGCAGACCACGACAGGGGGCCAACTATGGCTACACCTTC. This sequence joins TRBV11-1 and TRBJ1-2; TRBD1 matches 10 bases. Germline trimming cut 6 bases from V and 2 bases from J; bases unmatched to any gene: 6. The CDR3 covers 15 residues. Germline V lookup: CDR1 SGHAT, CDR2 FQDESV (reference sequence).

V gene TRBV18 combines with J gene TRBJ1-2; D gene unclear. The CDR3 contains 14 residues. Germline V gives CDR1 KGHSH, CDR2 LQKENI. Trimming cost V 5 bases and J 4 bases, with 14 bases left between them. CDR3 DNA: TGTGCCAGCTCAGAAGACTGGTACGGCTATGGCTACACCTTC. Translated: CASSEDWYGYGYTF.

The CDR3 region has the DNA TGTGCCAGCAGTTTATCCTGGTCAACTCGGGGTTCACCCCTCCACTTT. Protein sequence: CASSLSWSTRGSPLHF. This chain uses TRBV28 with TRBJ1-6, with unresolved D. CDR1 is MDHEN and CDR2 is SYDVKM in the germline V gene. The CDR3 is made up of 16 amino acids. The V end was cut by 1 base, the J end by 9 bases, with 16 bases between.

The gene calls are TRBV2 and TRBJ2-3, with 9 positions matching TRBD2. This CDR3 contains 16 residues. Trimming at V came to 1 base and at J to 2 bases, leaving 4 bases not matched to a gene. The germline V gene encodes CDR1 SNHLY and CDR2 FYNNEI. The CDR3 loop is CASSEERGVLTDTQYF. CDR3 coding DNA: TGTGCCAGCAGTGAAGAGCGGGGGGTCCTCACAGATACGCAGTATTTT. The full variable domain, its missing parts supplied by reference TRBV2 and TRBJ2-3, is EPEVTQTPSHQVTQMGQEVILRCVPISNHLYFYWYRQILGQKVEFLVSFYNNEISEKSEIFDDQFSVERPDGSNFTLKIRSTKLEDSAMYFCASSEERGVLTDTQYFGPGTRLTVL.

The rearrangement links TRBV27 to TRBJ1-1; 7 nucleotides match TRBD1. V lost 2 bases, J lost 7 bases, and 4 bases stayed unmatched. The CDR3 spans 13 residues. Germline-derived CDR1 and CDR2 are MNHEY and SMNVEV (reference sequence). The CDR3 coding sequence is TGTGCCAGCAGTTTAGGGACAGCCGTTGAAGCTTTCTTT. Translation: CASSLGTAVEAFF.

V gene TRBV4-1 combines with J gene TRBJ2-5, with D perhaps matching TRBD2 (5 bases). Trimming cost V 8 bases and J 5 bases, with 18 bases left between them. This CDR3 is 14 amino acids long. The germline gives CDR1 MGHRA, CDR2 YSYEKL. The CDR3: CASRASRGRETQYF. The CDR3 DNA follows: TGCGCCAGCCGCGCTTCCCGGGGTCGGGAGACCCAGTACTTC.